This is a list of T cell receptor beta chains from one sample in a study of siplizumab effects on memory and regulatory T cells. Clones were sequenced by immunoSEQ multiplex PCR, and TCRdb holds only the in-frame ones, with some missing. Of tens of thousands of clones listed, 95% to 97% were seen once; the top ten hold around 0.6%. The sample comprised naive CD4+ T cells sorted from blood. The source is a human donor in good health. The CDR3 runs from the conserved cysteine through the conserved F or W. D genes are given only for firm matches. Clone size, where shown, is once, few, many, or a class for clones that have expanded.

v_gene	d_gene	abundance	j_gene	CDR3aa	CDR3nt
TRBV29-1	NA	NA	TRBJ1-6	CSVRGAGLNSPLHF	TGCAGCGTGAGGGGGGCAGGCTTGAATTCACCCCTCCACTTT
TRBV19	TRBD1	NA	TRBJ1-1	CASRGTGGFTEAFF	TGTGCCAGTAGGGGAACAGGGGGATTCACTGAAGCTTTCTTT
TRBV15	NA	NA	TRBJ2-7	CATSRVFRVGQTEQYF	TGTGCCACCAGCAGAGTGTTTAGAGTCGGCCAGACGGAGCAGTACTTC
TRBV4-2	NA	NA	TRBJ1-3	CASSPDPAGNTIYF	TGTGCCAGCAGCCCGGATCCCGCTGGAAACACCATATATTTT
TRBV7-9	NA	NA	TRBJ2-1	CASSPVGDNEQFF	TGTGCCAGCAGTCCCGTTGGGGACAATGAGCAGTTCTTC
TRBV25-1	NA	once	TRBJ1-1	CASLRGDRVGDTEAFF	TGTGCCAGCCTCCGAGGGGATAGGGTGGGGGACACTGAAGCTTTCTTT
TRBV28	NA	NA	TRBJ2-3	CASSPAGTGADTQYF	TGTGCCAGCAGTCCCGCCGGGACCGGTGCAGATACGCAGTATTTT
TRBV5-4	TRBD1	once	TRBJ1-2	CASSLDLRTGVGYTF	TGTGCCAGCAGCTTGGATTTGCGGACAGGGGTTGGCTACACCTTC
TRBV7-2	NA	NA	TRBJ2-1	CASSLGTNEQFF	TGTGCCAGCAGCTTAGGGACGAATGAGCAGTTCTTC
TRBV4-1	TRBD1	NA	TRBJ2-2	CASSPRTGLPGELFF	TGCGCCAGCAGCCCGCGGACAGGGCTCCCCGGGGAGCTGTTTTTT
TRBV4-3	NA	NA	TRBJ1-3	CASSQGRGGSGNTIYF	TGCGCCAGCAGCCAAGGCAGGGGAGGCTCTGGAAACACCATATATTTT
TRBV5-4	NA	NA	TRBJ2-2	CASSLGGRNTGELFF	TGTGCCAGCAGCTTGGGGGGTAGAAACACCGGGGAGCTGTTTTTT
TRBV7-9	NA	NA	TRBJ2-3	CASSPSGGTQYF	TGTGCCAGCAGCCCTAGTGGGGGTACGCAGTATTTT
TRBV7-9	NA	NA	TRBJ1-2	CASSLGTF	TGTGCCAGCAGCTTAGGTACCTTC
TRBV10-3	TRBD1	once	TRBJ1-4	CAISGTGGSEKLFF	TGTGCCATCAGCGGCACAGGGGGCTCTGAAAAACTGTTTTTT
TRBV11-3	NA	NA	TRBJ2-5	CASSSSDRGETQYF	TGTGCCAGCAGCTCCTCGGACCGGGGGGAGACCCAGTACTTC
TRBV15	TRBD1	NA	TRBJ1-5	CATKDRGMAGNQPQHF	TGTGCCACCAAGGACAGGGGGATGGCTGGCAATCAGCCCCAGCATTTT
TRBV18	NA	NA	TRBJ1-2	CASSPTLGGSVGGYTF	TGTGCCAGCTCACCAACCCTCGGGGGGAGTGTTGGTGGCTACACCTTC
TRBV5-1	TRBD2	NA	TRBJ2-2	CASSSRTSVGLNTGELFF	TGCGCCAGCAGCTCCAGGACTAGCGTAGGGCTTAACACCGGGGAGCTGTTTTTT
TRBV25-1	TRBD2	NA	TRBJ2-5	CASRLAGGQETQYF	TGTGCCAGCAGACTAGCGGGAGGGCAAGAGACCCAGTACTTC
TRBV9	NA	NA	TRBJ2-5	CASSVEGGPLAETQYF	TGTGCCAGCAGCGTAGAAGGTGGGCCCCTAGCAGAGACCCAGTACTTC
TRBV18	NA	NA	TRBJ1-2	CASSTGGGAGGYTF	TGTGCCAGCTCAACCGGTGGTGGGGCAGGCGGCTACACCTTC
TRBV9	NA	NA	TRBJ2-5	CASSVSGLETQYF	TGTGCCAGCAGCGTATCAGGGCTGGAGACCCAGTACTTC
TRBV18	TRBD2	once	TRBJ2-7	CASSLGSGKSYEQYF	TGTGCCAGCTCACTGGGAAGCGGGAAGTCCTACGAGCAGTACTTC
TRBV15	NA	NA	TRBJ2-1	CATSRDRQGGNNEQFF	TGTGCCACCAGCAGAGATAGGCAGGGTGGTAACAATGAGCAGTTCTTC
TRBV21-1	NA	once	TRBJ2-3	CASSKYPPRDF	TGTGCCAGCAGCAAATATCCCCCTAGGGATTTT
TRBV7-6	NA	NA	TRBJ2-3	CASSLKGDTQYF	TGTGCCAGCAGCTTGAAGGGGGATACGCAGTATTTT
TRBV6-5	NA	NA	TRBJ1-2	CATTGGRVYGYTF	TGTGCCACCACGGGGGGGCGAGTCTATGGCTACACCTTC
TRBV5-4	NA	NA	TRBJ1-2	CASSIGPFGYTF	TGTGCCAGCAGCATCGGACCGTTCGGCTACACCTTC
TRBV18	NA	NA	TRBJ2-1	CASSPPSKSSYNEQFF	TGTGCCAGCTCACCACCGTCGAAAAGCTCCTACAATGAGCAGTTCTTC
TRBV11-1	TRBD2	once	TRBJ2-1	CASRVLAGRDEQFF	TGTGCCAGCAGGGTGCTAGCGGGTAGGGATGAGCAGTTCTTC
TRBV19	TRBD2	NA	TRBJ2-3	CASSPILSGRTRRTDTQYF	TGTGCCAGTAGTCCCATACTTAGCGGGAGGACCAGACGCACAGATACGCAGTATTTT
TRBV30	NA	once	TRBJ2-5	CAWSVRRRVGETQYF	TGTGCCTGGAGTGTACGGCGACGTGTGGGAGAGACCCAGTACTTC
TRBV7-3	TRBD2	NA	TRBJ2-3	CASSPLAGGLTDTQYF	TGTGCCAGCAGCCCTCTAGCGGGAGGGTTAACAGATACGCAGTATTTT
TRBV4-2	TRBD1	NA	TRBJ2-7	CASSQEGGQVYEQYF	TGTGCCAGCAGCCAAGAAGGCGGACAGGTCTACGAGCAGTACTTC
TRBV5-5	NA	NA	TRBJ2-7	CASSLRTTSYEQYF	TGTGCCAGCAGCTTAAGGACGACCTCCTACGAGCAGTACTTC
TRBV7-2	NA	NA	TRBJ1-2	CASSLASRGQYGYTF	TGTGCCAGCAGCTTAGCTTCCCGGGGGCAATATGGCTACACCTTC
TRBV29-1	NA	few	TRBJ1-1	CSVEGVSTEAFF	TGCAGCGTTGAGGGGGTGTCCACTGAAGCTTTCTTT
TRBV18	NA	once	TRBJ2-3	CASSPPTSTDTQYF	TGTGCCAGCTCACCACCGACAAGCACAGATACGCAGTATTTT
TRBV11-3	TRBD1	once	TRBJ2-2	CASSPRQGAPTGELFF	TGTGCCAGCAGCCCGAGACAGGGGGCGCCCACCGGGGAGCTGTTTTTT
TRBV4-3	NA	NA	TRBJ1-2	CASSQGSLGPNYGYTF	TGCGCCAGCAGCCAAGGGAGTTTGGGCCCTAACTATGGCTACACCTTC
TRBV5-1	NA	NA	TRBJ2-7	CASSLVGIGSYEQYF	TGCGCCAGCAGCTTGGTTGGGATTGGCTCCTACGAGCAGTACTTC
TRBV10-2	NA	NA	TRBJ1-1	CASSGSGNTEAFF	TGCGCCAGCAGTGGATCGGGGAACACTGAAGCTTTCTTT
TRBV4-1	NA	NA	TRBJ2-7	CASSQGWRGSGEQYF	TGCGCCAGCAGCCAGGGGTGGAGGGGGTCGGGGGAGCAGTACTTC
TRBV5-6	TRBD1	NA	TRBJ1-6	CASSFDRANSPLHF	TGTGCCAGCAGCTTCGACAGGGCTAATTCACCCCTCCACTTT
TRBV7-2	TRBD1	NA	TRBJ2-5	CASSWDRWQETQYF	TGTGCCAGCAGCTGGGACAGGTGGCAAGAGACCCAGTACTTC
TRBV14	NA	NA	TRBJ2-3	CASSHLIGVGDTQYF	TGTGCCAGCAGCCATCTTATAGGGGTCGGAGATACGCAGTATTTT
TRBV7-6	NA	NA	TRBJ1-1	CASSPEHTEAFF	TGTGCCAGCAGCCCGGAGCACACTGAAGCTTTCTTT
TRBV6-1	NA	NA	TRBJ1-1	CASSGGISMNTEAFF	TGTGCCAGCAGTGGAGGGATTTCTATGAACACTGAAGCTTTCTTT
TRBV7-2	NA	NA	TRBJ1-4	CASSLDRLNEKLFF	TGTGCCAGCAGCTTAGACAGGCTTAATGAAAAACTGTTTTTT
TRBV30	NA	NA	TRBJ2-7	CAWSLDTTYEQYF	TGTGCCTGGAGTTTGGACACAACCTACGAGCAGTACTTC
TRBV7-3	TRBD2	NA	TRBJ2-2	CASSLAGANTGELFF	TGTGCCAGCAGCTTAGCGGGAGCGAACACCGGGGAGCTGTTTTTT
TRBV6-5	NA	NA	TRBJ2-7	CASSVSTEQYF	TGTGCCAGCAGTGTATCTACCGAGCAGTACTTC